The entry that follows covers one TCR beta chain sequence. Antigen: not known. Sequencing was performed with immunoSEQ multiplex PCR; in TCRdb, only in-frame clones are kept and a portion is missing. This sample has about 40,000 clones, with around 87% found just once. The sample belongs to a study of T cells in localized non-small cell lung cancer. General observations from the study: A denser population of T cells in blood accompanied longer overall survival.

The CDR3 length is 16 residues. In germline, CDR1 is LGHNA, CDR2 YSLEER. The ends lost 3 bases at V and 4 bases at J; junction bases unmatched: 9. The chain couples TRBV4-3 to TRBJ1-2; 9 bases align to TRBD1. This TCR came from a man aged 18 to 49 with stage I lung adenocarcinoma. The sample consisted of peripheral blood, taken before any cancer treatment. In DNA, the CDR3 is TGCGCCAGCAGCCAGGTACCGGGACAGGGAACCTATGGCTACACCTTC. It specifies CASSQVPGQGTYGYTF.